These 5 T cell receptor beta chains share one sample of origin, sequenced in a study of cytomegalovirus exposure and HLA in healthy donors. The primer mix had 60 Vbeta and 13 Jbeta primers. The table came from immunoSEQ multiplex PCR; TCRdb's copy has only in-frame clones and leaves some out. In the table there are 150,000 or so clones, roughly three quarters of which are singletons. Sequencing input: PBMCs. The receptors come from a young man in good health and CMV-seropositive.

The J gene is TRBJ2-1, the V gene TRBV4-1; TRBD1 matches 8 bases. The junction had 5 bases not matched to a gene; V was cut back by 1 base and J by 0 bases. The CDR3 contains 17 residues. The germline gives CDR1 MGHRA, CDR2 YSYEKL. CDR3 sequence reads: CASSQATGGLSYNEQFF. In DNA form, the CDR3 reads TGCGCCAGCAGCCAAGCCACAGGGGGACTCTCCTACAATGAGCAGTTCTTC.

V and J are TRBV28 and TRBJ1-2, with TRBD1 as a possible D gene (6 bases). This CDR3 contains 13 residues. In germline, CDR1 is MDHEN, CDR2 SYDVKM. V was pared by 5 bases and J by 8 bases, with 15 bases between. The CDR3 spells CASSVQGPVGYTF. CDR3 DNA sequence: TGTGCCAGCAGTGTACAGGGACCGGTGGGCTACACCTTC.

DNA for the CDR3: TGTGCCAGTAGACCTCTAGGATCCGACACTGAAGCTTTCTTT. As protein: CASRPLGSDTEAFF. This rearrangement joins TRBV19 to TRBJ1-1; no clear D. The germline V gene has CDR1 LNHDA and CDR2 SQIVND (reference sequence). Trimming cost V 6 bases and J 3 bases, with 14 bases left between them. The CDR3 length is 14 residues. The full variable domain, in which reference TRBV19 and TRBJ1-1 provide the parts outside the CDR3, is DGGITQSPKYLFRKEGQNVTLSCEQNLNHDAMYWYRQDPGQGLRLIYYSQIVNDFQKGDIAEGYSVSREKKESFPLTVTSAQKNPTAFYLCASRPLGSDTEAFFGQGTRLTVV.

The gene calls are TRBV6-1 and TRBJ1-6; D may be TRBD1 (5 bases). Germline CDR1 MNHNS, CDR2 SASEGT. Trimming took off 3 bases at V and 5 bases at J, with 5 bases between the two ends. The CDR3 covers 13 residues. CDR3 DNA: TGTGCCAGCAGTGACAGGGATAATTCACCCCTCCACTTT. It encodes CASSDRDNSPLHF.

CDR3 residues: CATATGAGYEQYF. Here the CDR3 DNA reads TGTGCCACCGCGACAGGGGCCGGCTACGAGCAGTACTTC. The V call is TRBV28, the J call TRBJ2-7; 8 bases align to TRBD1. The V segment lost 10 bases and the J segment 3 bases; nucleotides outside the gene matches: 8. The CDR3 contains 13 residues. CDR1 MDHEN and CDR2 SYDVKM come from the germline V gene. Drawing the rest from reference TRBV28 and TRBJ2-7, the complete variable domain is DVKVTQSSRYLVKRTGEKVFLECVQDMDHENMFWYRQDPGLGLRLIYFSYDVKMKEKGDIPEGYSVSREKKERFSLILESASTNQTSMYLCATATGAGYEQYFGPGTRLTVT.